The source of this T cell receptor beta chain is a study of cytomegalovirus exposure and HLA in healthy donors. Study-wide background: Prior work identified under 130 million unique TCR beta sequences in roughly 180 million T cells.

Researchers ran the PCR with 60 Vbeta and 13 Jbeta primers. Authors' methods: About 12 million of tens of millions of unique TCR beta chains were shared, per a later count. This table comes from immunoSEQ multiplex PCR, and its TCRdb copy is limited to in-frame clones, with some not included. The V and J calls and clone size come from that table; D and trimming were worked out from the DNA. The sample includes about 180,000 clones, roughly 84% of them seen just once. The V and J ends lost 4 bases and 9 bases respectively, with 19 bases between them. Germline CDR1 reads SEHNR; CDR2 reads FQNEAQ (reference sequence). There are 15 residues in the CDR3.

The chain carries TRBV7-9 and TRBJ1-5; D gene unclear. The TCR sequence derives from a girl aged 2-10 years in good health and CMV-seropositive. Input material: PBMCs. This CDR3 reads CASSSRPCGHLPQHF. As DNA, the CDR3 is TGTGCCAGCAGCTCGAGGCCCTGTGGCCACTTGCCCCAGCATTTT.